These 12 T cell receptor beta chains were all obtained from the same sample, sequenced in a study of post-analysis software for immune sequencing data. Antigens of these TCRs are unknown. Prepared TCR beta cDNA libraries contained unique molecular identifiers. TCRdb re-called the PCR reads through MiXCR, storing one row per CDR3 protein. The table shows about 430,000 distinct CDR3 sequences, with 30% to 45% occurring only once. Study-level findings and limits: Patients used about 5 TRBV segments, including TRBV5-6, TRBV5-1 and TRBV20-1, more often than controls.

Sequencing was done on a sample of blood. Receptor source: a girl between 2 and 10 years old with multiple sclerosis.

The rearrangement links TRBV20-1 to TRBJ2-4; D gene uncertain. The CDR3 runs 14 residues. Germline CDR1 is DFQATT and CDR2 is SNEGSKA (reference sequence). The germline V and J ends were trimmed by 0 bases and 7 bases, with 13 bases remaining between them. This chain's CDR3 is CSARDVSSLNIQYF. CDR3 coding DNA: TGCAGTGCTAGAGATGTATCGAGTCTCAACATTCAGTACTTC.

This clonotype has more than one count but fewer than ten. J is TRBJ1-2 and V is TRBV20-1, with D uncertain. With 1 base removed from V and 8 bases from J, the gap between germline ends came to 14 bases. Germline CDR1 is DFQATT and CDR2 is SNEGSKA (reference sequence). This CDR3 is 13 amino acids long. The CDR3 DNA reads TGCAGTGCTAGAGTAGAGGGTACGGGGGGCTACACCTTC. This gives the protein CSARVEGTGGYTF.

V gene TRBV29-1 combines with J gene TRBJ2-3; 7 positions agree with TRBD2. This CDR3 comprises 14 residues. The V and J ends lost 6 bases and 3 bases, in that order; junction bases with no gene match: 9. Per germline, CDR1 SQVTM and CDR2 ANQGSEA. CDR3 nucleotides: TGCAGCGTCCGAGTCACTAGCGCGACAGATACGCAGTATTTT. This translates into CSVRVTSATDTQYF.

J is TRBJ2-1 and V is TRBV12-3 or TRBV12-4; perhaps TRBD2 as D (6 bases). V was pared by 5 bases and J by 6 bases, with 17 bases between. This CDR3 is built from 15 residues. This CDR3 is CASSPGLPPGNEQFF. In DNA, the CDR3 is TGTGCCAGCAGTCCGGGACTCCCGCCGGGCAATGAGCAGTTCTTC.

The CDR3 loop reads CASVPNGGYNEQFF. CDR3 bases: TGTGCCAGCGTCCCTAACGGCGGCTACAATGAGCAGTTCTTC. The chain uses TRBV11-1 and TRBJ2-1; unclear D gene. The CDR3 totals 14 residues. Trimming pared 8 bases from V and 3 bases from J, leaving 14 bases between. Germline V lookup: CDR1 SGHAT, CDR2 FQDESV (reference sequence). The variable domain in full, with the rest retrieved from reference TRBV11-1 and TRBJ2-1, is EAEVAQSPRYKITEKSQAVAFWCDPISGHATLYWYRQILGQGPELLVQFQDESVVDDSQLPKDRFSAERLKGVDSTLKIQPAELGDSAMYLCASVPNGGYNEQFFGPGTRLTVL.

This clonotype is a singleton in its sample. The genes are TRBV7-2 and TRBJ2-3; TRBD2 matches 8 bases. The CDR3 totals 16 residues. The trim removed 5 bases at V and 1 base at J, leaving 8 bases unmatched. From germline, CDR1 is SGHTA and CDR2 FQGNSA. CDR3 sequence: CASSAYAGGGTDTQYF. The CDR3 DNA is TGTGCCAGCAGCGCCTACGCGGGGGGTGGCACAGATACGCAGTATTTT.

The sample holds a few counts of this clonotype. The chain joins TRBV5-5 to TRBJ2-1; D is ambiguous. With 0 bases removed from V and 2 bases from J, the gap between germline ends came to 9 bases. The V gene's germline CDR1 is SGHKS and CDR2 YYEKEE (reference sequence). The CDR3 consists of 15 residues. CDR3 sequence reads: CASSLGEPPYNEQFF. The CDR3 coding sequence is TGTGCCAGCAGCTTGGGGGAACCTCCCTACAATGAGCAGTTCTTC.

The J gene is TRBJ1-4, the V gene TRBV12-3 or TRBV12-4; no clear D. There are 12 residues in the CDR3. V lost 6 bases to trimming and J lost 6 bases, with 8 bases between them. The DNA for the CDR3 is TGTGCCAGCAGCAAATTAGATGAAAAACTGTTTTTT. It encodes CASSKLDEKLFF.

The chain combines TRBV29-1 with TRBJ2-1; D is perhaps TRBD2 (6 bases). There are 17 residues in the CDR3. Germline-derived CDR1 and CDR2 are SQVTM and ANQGSEA. Trimming took 6 bases from V and 1 from J, leaving 22 bases between them. The CDR3 reads CSVPGESSRRSYNEQFF. The CDR3 region has the DNA TGCAGCGTCCCGGGAGAGAGTAGTAGACGTTCCTACAATGAGCAGTTCTTC.

The rearrangement links TRBV27 to TRBJ2-3, with 14 bases aligning to TRBD2. J lost 4 bases, V lost 5 bases, and 17 bases had no gene match. Looked up from germline, CDR1 is MNHEY and CDR2 is SMNVEV (reference sequence). The CDR3 consists of 20 residues. The CDR3 nucleotides are TGTGCCAGCAGTGACATCAGGGGCATTGGACTAGCGGGAGGCCCAGATACGCAGTATTTT. The encoded protein is CASSDIRGIGLAGGPDTQYF.

This clonotype was found a few times. The rearrangement links TRBV5-8 to TRBJ1-1; D remains unclear. This CDR3 region has 12 residues. Germline V gene lookup returns CDR1 SGHTS and CDR2 YDEGEE. Deletions cut 6 bases from V and 4 bases from J, with 10 bases between. The CDR3 sequence is CASTDRVTEAFF. DNA of the CDR3: TGTGCCAGCACGGATCGGGTCACTGAAGCTTTCTTT.

This clonotype has a handful of counts. V usage is TRBV28 and J usage is TRBJ2-7; 8 bases line up with TRBD1. CDR1 is MDHEN, CDR2 SYDVKM, per germline. There are 14 residues in the CDR3. Trimming removed 5 bases from V and 8 bases from J; junction bases left unmatched: 11. CDR3 in amino acids: CASSTPGQAQKQYF. The CDR3 DNA reads as TGTGCCAGCAGTACCCCGGGACAGGCACAAAAGCAGTACTTC.